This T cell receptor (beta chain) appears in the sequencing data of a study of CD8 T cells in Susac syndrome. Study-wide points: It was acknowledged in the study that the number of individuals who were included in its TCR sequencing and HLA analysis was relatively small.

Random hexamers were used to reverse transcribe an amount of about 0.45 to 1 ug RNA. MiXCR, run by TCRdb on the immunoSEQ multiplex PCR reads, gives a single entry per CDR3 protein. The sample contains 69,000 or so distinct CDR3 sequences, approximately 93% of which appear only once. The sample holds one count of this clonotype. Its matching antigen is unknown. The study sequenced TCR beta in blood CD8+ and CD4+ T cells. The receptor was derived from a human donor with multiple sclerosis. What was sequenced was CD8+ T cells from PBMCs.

The CDR3 nucleotides are TGTGCCAGCAGCGGACCGGGACTAGCGGGAGAAGGGAGTTACAATGAGCAGTTCTTC. This sequence encodes CASSGPGLAGEGSYNEQFF. V is TRBV7-3 and J is TRBJ2-1; 14 bases map to TRBD2. Germline assignment: CDR1 SGHTA and CDR2 FQGTGA. The V segment lost 5 bases and the J segment 4 bases; nucleotides outside the gene matches: 13. This CDR3 has 19 amino acids.